The next 30 T cell receptor beta chains were all read from a single sample in a study of blood T cells in healthy people across ages. Next came a second PCR, run for about 7 to 12 cycles, which used a sample-barcoded 5' primer along with a J-beta primer mix. TCRdb called the 5' RACE reads again in MiXCR, with one record for every CDR3 protein. Here the sample spans under 2,000,000 distinct CDR3 sequences, approximately 50% being singletons. Specimen: blood. These receptors originate from a woman aged 40 to 50 in good health.

Only a few counts were recorded for this clonotype. The V call is TRBV20-1, the J call TRBJ2-7; 8 bases agree with TRBD2. CDR1 and CDR2 (germline): DFQATT, SNEGSKA (reference sequence). V gave up 2 bases and J gave up 6 bases; unmatched junction bases: 6. The CDR3 is 13 residues long. The CDR3 reads CSARHGGALEQYF. The CDR3 DNA is TGCAGTGCTAGACACGGGGGGGCCCTCGAGCAGTACTTC.

This chain uses TRBV27 with TRBJ2-4; TRBD2 matches 15 bases. CDR3 length: 17 amino acids. CDR1 MNHEY and CDR2 SMNVEV come from the germline V gene (reference sequence). Unmatched junction bases numbered 5, after V lost 8 bases and J lost 0 bases. The CDR3 nucleotides read TGTGCCAGCCGGGGACTAGCGGGGGGCGTAGCCAAAAACATTCAGTACTTC. It translates to CASRGLAGGVAKNIQYF.

The J gene is TRBJ2-3, the V gene TRBV27; TRBD1 matches 8 bases. V lost 4 bases to trimming and J lost 2 bases; unmatched junction nucleotides: 5. The V gene's germline CDR1 is MNHEY and CDR2 SMNVEV (reference sequence). The CDR3 is 15 amino acids. CDR3: CASSSDRGYTDTQYF. The CDR3 coding sequence is TGTGCCAGCAGTTCCGACAGGGGCTACACAGATACGCAGTATTTT.

This clonotype came up many times. The rearrangement uses TRBV7-9 and TRBJ2-1; D is undetermined. The germline V gene encodes CDR1 SEHNR and CDR2 FQNEAQ (reference sequence). V dropped 6 bases and J dropped 8 bases, with 5 bases sitting between them. The length of the CDR3 is 10 residues. Written as DNA, the CDR3 is TGTGCCAGCAGTGGTGATGAGCAGTTCTTC. Translated, it gives CASSGDEQFF. Filled out from reference TRBV7-9 and TRBJ2-1, the complete variable domain reads DTGVSQNPRHKITKRGQNVTFRCDPISEHNRLYWYRQTLGQGPEFLTYFQNEAQLEKSRLLSDRFSAERPKGSFSTLEIQRTEQGDSAMYLCASSGDEQFFGPGTRLTVL.

The rearrangement uses TRBV27 and TRBJ2-7; 12 nucleotides agree with TRBD2. The V gene's germline CDR1 is MNHEY and CDR2 SMNVEV (reference sequence). V shed 5 bases and J 7 bases; nucleotides not matched to a gene: 18. The CDR3 loop spans 18 amino acids. The CDR3, as DNA: TGTGCCAGCAGTCCCTTCGCGGCTAGCGGGGGGGCCTTGGTTGAGCAGTACTTC. This translates into CASSPFAASGGALVEQYF.

This clonotype was observed a handful of times. The rearrangement links TRBV12-3 or TRBV12-4 to TRBJ2-7; 7 bases fit TRBD1. J was trimmed by 5 bases and V by 5 bases; bases with no gene match: 6. CDR3 size: 13 residues. Written as DNA, the CDR3 is TGTGCCAGCAGTGTCAGGGGGACCGACGAGCAGTACTTC. It translates to CASSVRGTDEQYF.

Written as DNA, the CDR3 is TGCGCCAGCAAAACTAGCGGGGGGGTAGAACCTTACACCGGGGAGCTGTTTTTT. Translation: CASKTSGGVEPYTGELFF. The genes are TRBV10-2 and TRBJ2-2; 13 nucleotides match TRBD2. The CDR3 totals 18 residues. Trimming removed 7 bases from V and 3 bases from J; junction bases left unmatched: 11. In germline, CDR1 is WSHSY, CDR2 SAAADI.

This chain uses TRBV4-3 with TRBJ2-3; possibly TRBD1 or TRBD2 for D (5 bases each). The CDR3 contains 15 residues. Germline-derived CDR1 and CDR2 are LGHNA and YSLEER. Trimming left V 6 bases short and J 0 bases short, with 13 bases between. The CDR3 nucleotides read TGCGCCAGCAGTCCAGGGTCGGGGAGCACAGATACGCAGTATTTT. Translation gives CASSPGSGSTDTQYF.

This chain uses TRBV28 with TRBJ1-2; 8 bases map to TRBD1. CDR1 MDHEN and CDR2 SYDVKM come from the germline V gene. CDR3 length: 14 amino acids. V was clipped by 2 bases and J by 3 bases; unmatched bases: 2. The CDR3 region is CASSLRDRHYGYTF. The CDR3 nucleotides are TGTGCCAGCAGTTTACGGGACAGGCACTATGGCTACACCTTC.

The chain has TRBV28 and TRBJ2-1, with D possibly TRBD1 on 5 matching bases. Germline CDR1 is MDHEN and CDR2 is SYDVKM. There are 15 residues in the CDR3. V was shortened by 5 bases and J by 5 bases, with 16 bases between the two germline ends. The CDR3, as DNA: TGTGCCAGCAGTCCTTCCTCGGACAAAGACAATGAGCAGTTCTTC. It specifies CASSPSSDKDNEQFF.

The chain carries TRBV15 and TRBJ1-5; D remains ambiguous. The CDR3 consists of 13 residues. With 6 bases removed from V and 4 bases from J, the gap between germline ends came to 10 bases. Germline loops: CDR1 LNHNV, CDR2 YYDKDF (reference sequence). CDR3 sequence (DNA): TGTGCCACCAGTTGGACGATTAATCAGCCCCAGCATTTT. Its protein product is CATSWTINQPQHF.

This sequence joins TRBV9 and TRBJ2-1; either TRBD1 or TRBD2 may supply D (5 bases each). V dropped 0 bases and J dropped 4 bases, with 17 bases sitting between them. In germline, CDR1 is SGDLS, CDR2 YYNGEE. The length of the CDR3 is 17 residues. In nucleotides, the CDR3 is TGTGCCAGCAGCGTAGAACCGGGACCAGTGGATTACAATGAGCAGTTCTTC. This codes for CASSVEPGPVDYNEQFF. Using reference TRBV9 and TRBJ2-1 for the parts outside the CDR3, the full variable domain is DSGVTQTPKHLITATGQRVTLRCSPRSGDLSVYWYQQSLDQGLQFLIQYYNGEERAKGNILERFSAQQFPDLHSELNLSSLELGDSALYFCASSVEPGPVDYNEQFFGPGTRLTVL.

The V gene is TRBV5-1, the J gene TRBJ1-6; 7 bases map to TRBD1. This CDR3 has 13 amino acids. V shed 7 bases and J 10 bases; nucleotides not matched to a gene: 8. Germline assignment: CDR1 SGHRS and CDR2 YFSETQ. CDR3 nucleotides: TGCGCCAGCGCAAGTACAGGGGTCTCACCCCTCCACTTT. It yields the protein CASASTGVSPLHF.

The V gene is TRBV14, the J gene TRBJ2-7; D remains ambiguous. This CDR3 spans 16 amino acids. The V and J ends lost 0 bases and 2 bases respectively, with 14 bases between them. Per the germline V gene, CDR1 is SGHDN and CDR2 is FVKESK. The CDR3 nucleotides are TGTGCCAGCAGCCAAGATCAGGAAAGGATTCCCTACGAGCAGTACTTC. This gives the protein CASSQDQERIPYEQYF.

This sequence joins TRBV6-2 or TRBV6-3 and TRBJ2-3; D unresolved. V shed 6 bases and J shed 5 bases, with 9 bases lying between them. The CDR3 contains 12 residues. Germline-derived CDR1 and CDR2 are MNHEY and SVGEGT. Here the CDR3 reads CASSHPQDTQYF. In DNA, the CDR3 is TGTGCCAGCAGCCATCCCCAAGATACGCAGTATTTT.

In its sample, this clonotype was seen a few times. The chain links TRBV7-2 to TRBJ2-5; 10 nucleotides align to TRBD1. The CDR3 is 17 residues long. Trimming cost V 1 base and J 5 bases; bases outside gene matches: 10. Germline V gives CDR1 SGHTA, CDR2 FQGNSA. CDR3 protein: CASSLVGTGAAGETQYF. The DNA for the CDR3 is TGTGCCAGCAGCTTAGTCGGGACAGGGGCTGCGGGCGAGACCCAGTACTTC.

The V call is TRBV7-9, the J call TRBJ2-4, with TRBD1 identical over 9 bases. With the DNA end fitting TRBJ2-7 better, the J assignment may be wrong. Per the germline V gene, CDR1 is SEHNR and CDR2 is FQNEAQ (reference sequence). The length of the CDR3 is 15 residues. CDR3: CASSFRDRESAEQYF. The CDR3, as DNA: TGTGCCAGCAGCTTCCGGGACAGGGAGTCCGCCGAGCAGTACTTC.

This clonotype has a handful of counts. The chain has TRBV12-3 or TRBV12-4 and TRBJ2-7, with 13 nucleotides matching TRBD2. Germline trimming cut 6 bases from V and 6 bases from J; bases unmatched to any gene: 2. The CDR3 consists of 13 residues. The CDR3: CASSRLAGGEQYF. The CDR3 coding sequence is TGTGCCAGCAGCAGACTAGCGGGGGGCGAGCAGTACTTC.

This chain links TRBV20-1 with TRBJ2-5; 8 bases are a match to TRBD1. V shed 1 base and J 11 bases; nucleotides not matched to a gene: 9. The V gene's germline CDR1 is DFQATT and CDR2 SNEGSKA (reference sequence). The CDR3 spans 13 residues. CDR3 nucleotides: TGCAGTGCTAGAGTGACAGGGGATAATGAGCAGTACTTC. This codes for CSARVTGDNEQYF.

The chain couples TRBV24-1 to TRBJ1-5; D is perhaps TRBD1 (5 bases). The CDR3 is 15 residues long. The germline CDR1 and CDR2 sequences are KGHDR and SFDVKD. V lost 5 bases, J lost 0 bases, and 10 bases lay in between. CDR3 loop: CATSADSYSNQPQHF. DNA of the CDR3: TGTGCCACCAGTGCTGACAGTTATAGCAATCAGCCCCAGCATTTT.

The V call is TRBV9, the J call TRBJ1-5, with no clear D. This CDR3 has 13 amino acids. CDR1 is SGDLS, CDR2 YYNGEE, per germline. The V and J ends lost 0 bases and 8 bases respectively, with 9 bases between them. CDR3 sequence reads: CASSVGSFEPQHF. CDR3 bases: TGTGCCAGCAGCGTAGGATCTTTTGAGCCCCAGCATTTT.

The chain employs TRBV29-1 and TRBJ1-5, with 7 bases that match TRBD1. The CDR3 spans 15 residues. After removal of 4 bases from V and 5 bases from J, the junction contained 11 bases not matched to a gene. The germline V gene encodes CDR1 SQVTM and CDR2 ANQGSEA. The CDR3 DNA follows: TGCAGCGTTGCCTACGTGACAGGGCCGGATCAGCCCCAGCATTTT. It translates to CSVAYVTGPDQPQHF.

The chain employs TRBV12-3 or TRBV12-4 and TRBJ2-7; tentative D call: TRBD2 (5 bases). TRBJ2-5 matches the DNA end more closely, so the J call is doubtful. There are 13 residues in the CDR3. Here the CDR3 DNA reads TGTGCCAGCAGTTTTAGACTAAAAGAGACCCAGTACTTC. Encoded protein: CASSFRLKETQYF.

The chain carries TRBV14 and TRBJ2-7; 8 nucleotides agree with TRBD2. The germline V gene has CDR1 SGHDN and CDR2 FVKESK. The CDR3 loop spans 14 amino acids. V lost 3 bases and J lost 9; bases outside the gene matches: 10. The CDR3 here is CASSHNFGGVVQYF. In DNA, the CDR3 is TGTGCCAGCAGCCACAACTTCGGGGGGGTGGTGCAGTACTTC.

The chain couples TRBV20-1 to TRBJ2-1, with 8 nucleotides matching TRBD2. CDR3 length equals 15 residues. V lost 1 base and J lost 6; bases outside the gene matches: 8. The germline CDR1 and CDR2 sequences are DFQATT and SNEGSKA (reference sequence). The CDR3 DNA reads as TGCAGTGCTAGAGTACCGGGGGGGACCCGCAATGAGCAGTTCTTC. Its protein is CSARVPGGTRNEQFF.

The chain couples TRBV5-4 to TRBJ2-1, with 13 bases fitting TRBD2. Trimming cost V 3 bases and J 9 bases; bases outside gene matches: 12. Germline CDR1 reads SGHNT; CDR2 reads YYREEE (reference sequence). The CDR3 runs 17 residues. CDR3 region: CASSYGLAGAPNTEQFF. The CDR3 region has the DNA TGTGCCAGCAGCTATGGACTAGCGGGGGCGCCTAACACTGAGCAGTTCTTC.

Of note for this clonotype: Relative to the germline gene, one junction end is altered; a read error may explain this. The chain recombines TRBV7-7 with TRBJ2-7; D might be TRBD2 (5 bases). The germline gives CDR1 SSHAT, CDR2 FNYEAQ (reference sequence). There are 13 residues in the CDR3. The CDR3 sequence is CASSLVNAGEQYF. The CDR3 DNA sequence: TGTGCTAGCAGCTTAGTCAATGCGGGCGAGCAGTACTTC.

The chain couples TRBV4-1 to TRBJ2-3; D is unclear. The CDR3 is 16 amino acids. The V gene lost 2 bases and the J gene lost 1 base, with 13 bases spanning the gap. Germline CDR1 MGHRA, CDR2 YSYEKL. The CDR3 here is CASSQHYSSGTDTQYF. The CDR3 DNA sequence: TGCGCCAGCAGCCAACATTACAGCTCGGGCACAGATACGCAGTATTTT.

This clonotype was seen only a few times. V is TRBV7-9 and J is TRBJ2-7; the D is unclear. The CDR3 is 14 residues long. With 4 bases removed from V and 2 bases from J, the gap between germline ends came to 12 bases. Germline CDR1 and CDR2: SEHNR and FQNEAQ (reference sequence). Here the CDR3 reads CASSSDTDTYEQYF. The CDR3 DNA reads TGTGCCAGCAGCTCTGACACCGATACCTACGAGCAGTACTTC.

The rearrangement joins TRBV5-5 to TRBJ1-6; 8 nucleotides align to TRBD1. The CDR3 has 15 residues. In germline, CDR1 is SGHKS, CDR2 YYEKEE (reference sequence). V shed 3 bases, J shed 10 bases, and the junction held 9 bases outside the gene matches. This CDR3 reads CASSSPTGGGSPLHF. DNA of the CDR3: TGTGCCAGCAGCTCGCCAACAGGGGGGGGCTCACCCCTCCACTTT.